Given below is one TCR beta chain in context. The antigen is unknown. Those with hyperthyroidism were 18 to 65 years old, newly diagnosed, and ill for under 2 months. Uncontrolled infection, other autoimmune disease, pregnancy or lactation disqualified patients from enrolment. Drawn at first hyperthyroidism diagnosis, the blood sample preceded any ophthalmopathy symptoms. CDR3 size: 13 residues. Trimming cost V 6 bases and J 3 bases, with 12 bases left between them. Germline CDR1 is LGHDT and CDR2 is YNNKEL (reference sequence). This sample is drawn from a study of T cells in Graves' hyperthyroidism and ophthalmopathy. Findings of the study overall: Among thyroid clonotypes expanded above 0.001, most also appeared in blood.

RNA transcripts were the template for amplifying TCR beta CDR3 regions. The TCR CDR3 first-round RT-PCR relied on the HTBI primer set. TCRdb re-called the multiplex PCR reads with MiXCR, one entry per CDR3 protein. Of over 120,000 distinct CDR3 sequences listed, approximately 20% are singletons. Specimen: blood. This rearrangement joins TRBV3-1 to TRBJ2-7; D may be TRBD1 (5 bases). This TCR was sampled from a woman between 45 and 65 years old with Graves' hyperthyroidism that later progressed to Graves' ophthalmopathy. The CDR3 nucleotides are TGTGCCAGCAGTAGGGGCTCCCTCTACGAGCAGTACTTC. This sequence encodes CASSRGSLYEQYF.